Reported below is one TCR beta chain. Its antigen is not yet known. The data were taken from a study of cytomegalovirus exposure and HLA in healthy donors (dated by TCRdb to 2015 to 2018). With regard to the full study: According to an earlier analysis of a few hundred of the donors, about 180 million T cells yielded some 120 million unique TCR beta sequences and approximately 300 Gb of sequence data. Roughly 300 gigabases of sequencing data and some 85 million unique TCR sequences were included in an early release covering roughly 700 HLA-typed donors. The genetic ancestry cluster associated with self-reported Caucasian donors included around four fifths of the roughly 400 genotyped donors. The study was designed to test whether signatures of past pathogen exposure could be identified by cataloging public T cell receptors. The study profiled the T cell repertoires of 500 to 800 subjects by immunosequencing and related them to cytomegalovirus serostatus. Along with the approximately 600-subject first cohort, a separate validation cohort of approximately 110 different subjects was used. To predict cytomegalovirus infection status, the study combined high-throughput TCR immunosequencing, statistical association of individual TCRs with disease status, and machine learning. To study patterns of TCR occurrence, a later analysis re-analyzed previously published TCR beta repertoires from under 750 donors and added high-resolution HLA genotyping. Rather than drawing on any new phenotypic data, the later analysis identified candidate immune exposures from TCR beta sequences and the way those sequences occurred across donors. In an earlier analysis of 587 of the donors, high-throughput TCR beta sequencing was used to judge whether each TCR beta V gene segment behaved as functional or pseudogenic. Donor age, sex, ethnicity and CMV serostatus were collected together with the repertoire data. A later genetic analysis took genome-wide SNP genotypes for about 55% of the 666 donors and used that subset as a discovery cohort. All discovery cohort repertoires had been generated on a single sequencing platform. HLA typing covered class I and class II loci at four-digit resolution. Typing coverage differed by locus: A, B, C, DRB1 and DQB1 were typed in roughly 620-630 donors, DQA1 in around 500, DPA1 in 600 to 610, and DPB1 in roughly 470. Because of strong linkage in the cohort, five DR-DQ haplotypes were treated as single units for association and clustering. Among about 400 genotyped donors of the cohort, an average of roughly 230,000 unique TCR beta nucleotide sequences was sequenced per donor, of which 15% to 20% were non-productive.

Counted from cysteine to phenylalanine, this CDR3 has 14 amino acids. Only CDR3 DNA remains: 42 bases, in frame from the first base. V gives up 10 bases and J gives up 0 bases, and the segment between their germline ends measures 10 bases. Via the germline V gene (reference sequence), CDR1 is LNHDA and CDR2 SQIVND. The receptor library was made with the immunoSEQ multiplex PCR assay. For the multiplex PCR, a mixture combining 60 forward primers for TCR Vbeta segments and 13 reverse primers for TCR Jbeta segments was used. A multiplex PCR assay on genomic DNA amplified the CDR3 region of rearranged TCR beta genes. The amplified TCR beta libraries were sequenced on the Illumina HiSeq System as 87-base-pair reads. In the paper's pipeline: A later analysis tallied approximately 87 million unique TCR beta chains across the 550 to 850 repertoires, and about 10 million of those chains were shared by two or more donors. A nearest-neighbor algorithm error-corrected the raw reads and collapsed the reads into unique sequences, merging closely related sequences to remove PCR and sequencing errors. V, D and J gene segments were assigned by aligning CDR3 sequences to IMGT reference sequences. For a sequence to be retained, at least a six-nucleotide match to both a V gene segment and a J gene segment was required. Rearrangements were called productive when the CDR3 lacked stop codons and stayed in frame with V and J; all others were non-productive. CDR3 was defined by IMGT convention, running from the second conserved V-encoded cysteine to the conserved J-encoded phenylalanine. In an earlier analysis of roughly 610 of the donors, sequences lacking an unambiguous match to a single V gene segment were excluded. An earlier analysis of a few hundred of the donors classified V segments as functional when productive rearrangements were above 56.7% and as segregating when the standard deviation between donors was above 5%. To diagnose cytomegalovirus status from the catalog of TCR beta chain sequences, a statistical classification framework was built. In a later analysis, V and J genes were assigned by comparing TCR nucleotide sequences against IMGT/GENE-DB human TR gene sequences. The TCRdist pipeline was used in a later analysis to assign CDR3 sequences and most-parsimonious VDJ recombination scenarios. In a later analysis, each TCR beta chain was defined by its CDR3 amino acid sequence together with its V-gene family, and reads lacking a unique V-gene family were excluded. A later analysis removed 600 or so highly shared, low-generation-probability nucleotide sequences to deal with suspected cross-contamination and a sequencing artifact. For each public chain, a later analysis derived a clonal expansion index from normalized ranks of inferred template counts within each repertoire. In a later analysis, generation probabilities were computed using a VDJ recombination model fitted to out-of-frame rearrangements, and the results were checked against IGoR. In a later analysis, TCR-TCR, TCR-HLA and TCR-CMV co-occurrence was scored with hypergeometric tests, and a repertoire-size bias correction was applied to TCR pairs. A later analysis estimated false discovery rates by permuting HLA or CMV assignments 20 times. In a later analysis, co-occurring TCRs were grouped with DBSCAN, and TCRdist sequence similarity was added when clustering was performed within HLA-allele-positive subsets. For co-occurrence clustering, repertoires with fewer than 30,000 or more than 120,000 public chains were excluded, along with roughly 5 repertoires with anomalous nucleotide sharing. The source is immuneACCESS, and TCRdb retained only in-frame sequences with V and J called. Part of the clones is not carried over; for the studies checked, unresolved V genes explain less than half of this, and the remainder is unexplained. V and J calls and clone size are copied from that table; D and trimming were computed from the DNA. The table for this sample shows around 100,000 clones. Approximately 0.6% of the sample belongs to the ten largest clones.

In total, more than 500 healthy bone marrow donors made up the cohort. At the time of sampling, all cohort members were nominally healthy, though unrecorded immune exposures were likely present. The donor was CMV seronegative and was included in the group of a few hundred seronegative cohort members. A peripheral blood sample was collected from each donor, and TCR beta sequencing was performed on peripheral blood mononuclear cells. The Qiagen DNeasy Blood Extraction Kit was used to extract genomic DNA from the blood cell samples. Overall study results and their limits: A total of fewer than 200 TCR beta chains were listed by the study as associated with cytomegalovirus. In a later analysis, most CMV-associated TCR beta chains were found to appear HLA-restricted, with HLA associations seemingly driven largely by CMV exposure. Because counts were too low, 15 or so rarely observed V segments, including chromosome 9 orphons, were excluded from the earlier analysis of several hundred of the donors. HLA typing was unavailable for some donors at each locus, so association tests used only the typed subset. In a later analysis, HLA-associated TCR beta chains were found to be more clonally expanded and to have lower generation probabilities than equally common non-associated chains. The sequencing pipeline was judged likely to have produced a cluster of highly shared sequence variants as a technical artifact. In both the original and validation cohorts, the classifier was reported to diagnose cytomegalovirus status with high specificity and sensitivity. A further reported finding was that TCR beta sequences accurately predicted the HLA-A and HLA-B alleles for most subjects in the first cohort. Presence/absence analyses assumed roughly uniform sequencing depth across donors, an assumption that may not hold. The cohort was sequenced for TCR beta chains only, and without alpha or paired-chain data the features that could be detected were limited. CMV serostatus was the only immune exposure information available for the cohort. The authors suggested that the approach could potentially be generalized to other disease states and immunological phenotypes. Compared with the roughly 670-donor mean, donors in an Asian-associated ancestry cluster had fewer N-insertions in productive TCRs, according to a later genetic analysis. An association between a missense DCLRE1C variant and V-gene and J-gene trimming of TCR beta chains was found in a later genetic analysis and replicated in an independent cohort. Strong co-occurrence of HLA alleles, especially DR and DQ, made assigning TCR associations to individual alleles difficult. A later analysis associated 16,951 TCR beta sequences with specific HLA alleles at a false discovery rate of 0.05. A later analysis found that TCR association rates varied across HLA loci, with DRB1 alleles showing the most associated TCRs and HLA-C alleles the fewest. Broadly in line with IMGT annotations, most TCR beta V segments showed up in productive rearrangements about 87% or about 30% of the time in an earlier analysis of 587 of the donors. In a later analysis, several top co-occurrence clusters were reported to appear linked to parvovirus B19, influenza, CMV and Epstein-Barr virus. Across donors, most TCR sequences were observed very rarely, whereas some public TCRs were present in many individuals. Some IMGT-functional V segments, including TRBV6-2 and TRBV6-3, could not be told apart with the 87-base-pair reads, so those segments were excluded. In vitro tests confirmed that a few of the cytomegalovirus-associated TCR beta chains recognize cytomegalovirus antigens. Linkage disequilibrium might explain the correlated functional status among segregating V segments, but an unknown experimental factor could not be ruled out.

The specimen was PBMCs. The origin of this receptor is a man aged 45-65 years in good health and CMV-seronegative. Rearrangement joined TRBV19 to TRBJ2-6; the D gene identity is not certain. In nucleotide form, the sequence is TGTGCCACTGAGGCGAGCTCTGGGGCCAACGTCCTGACTTTC. Translated, this gives CATEASSGANVLTF.